The 10 T cell receptor beta chains reported below all come from one sample, sequenced in a study of T cell responses to AZD1222 COVID-19 vaccine. The repertoire was sequenced with immunoSEQ multiplex PCR; TCRdb's copy has only in-frame clones and lacks some. This sample yields some 120,000 clones, of which 93% are seen a single time; under 3.5% belongs to the top ten. The sequencing used peripheral blood, collected on day 0 of AZD1222 vaccination. Source of these receptors: an adult in good health.

The CDR3 sequence: CASRTSGSGNEQFF. CDR3 DNA sequence: TGTGCCAGTAGGACTAGCGGGAGCGGCAATGAGCAGTTCTTC. The V gene is TRBV6-5, the J gene TRBJ2-1, with 13 bases lining up with TRBD2. The germline CDR1 and CDR2 sequences are MNHEY and SVGAGI. The CDR3 contains 14 residues. V was pared by 9 bases and J by 6 bases, with 5 bases of the junction left unmatched.

V gene TRBV29-1 combines with J gene TRBJ1-1; maybe TRBD1 (6 bases). This CDR3 has 12 amino acids. The germline gives CDR1 SQVTM, CDR2 ANQGSEA. V was cut by 2 bases and J by 11 bases, with 15 bases left in between. In nucleotides, the CDR3 is TGCAGCGTTGAATGGACGGGACAAGCCGCTTTCTTT. It specifies CSVEWTGQAAFF.

The V gene is TRBV24-1, the J gene TRBJ2-1; TRBD2 aligns across 13 bases. V dropped 3 bases and J dropped 9; count of bases not matched to a gene: 10. Germline V lookup: CDR1 KGHDR, CDR2 SFDVKD. This CDR3 is 17 amino acids long. The CDR3: CATSDGTSGMTSGEQFF. Here the CDR3 DNA reads TGTGCCACCAGTGATGGGACTAGCGGGATGACCAGCGGTGAGCAGTTCTTC.

J is TRBJ1-1 and V is TRBV10-1; the D gene is possibly TRBD1 (5 bases). Trimming left V 3 bases short and J 3 bases short, with 17 bases between. Per germline, CDR1 WNHNN and CDR2 SYGVQD (reference sequence). The CDR3 runs 16 residues. CDR3 residues: CASSDGRDGSDTEAFF. The CDR3 bases are TGCGCCAGCAGTGATGGCAGGGATGGTTCGGACACTGAAGCTTTCTTT.

The chain recombines TRBV5-1 with TRBJ1-1, with D possibly matching TRBD1 (5 bases). CDR1 is SGHRS and CDR2 is YFSETQ in the germline V gene. The CDR3 extends over 15 amino acids. Trimming stripped 0 bases from V and 0 bases from J, with 9 bases between. The CDR3 loop reads CASSLVTGVNTEAFF. The CDR3 nucleotides read TGCGCCAGCAGCTTGGTTACAGGCGTGAACACTGAAGCTTTCTTT.

This chain joins TRBV30 and TRBJ1-5, with D unresolved. The CDR3 length is 12 residues. CDR1 and CDR2 from the germline V gene are GTSNPN and SVGIG (reference sequence). Trimming took 1 base from V and 1 from J, leaving 2 bases between them. CDR3 sequence reads: CAWSGSNQPQHF. Written as DNA, the CDR3 is TGTGCCTGGAGTGGCAGCAATCAGCCCCAGCATTTT. Supplemented by reference TRBV30 and TRBJ1-5, the full variable domain reads SQTIHQWPATLVQPVGSPLSLECTVEGTSNPNLYWYRQAAGRGLQLLFYSVGIGQISSEVPQNLSASRPQDRQFILSSKKLLLSDSGFYLCAWSGSNQPQHFGDGTRLSIL.

The rearrangement links TRBV6-5 to TRBJ2-7; D is uncertain. This CDR3 is 15 amino acids long. Trimming shortened V by 6 bases and J by 5 bases, and 20 bases separated the two germline ends. Germline assignment: CDR1 MNHEY and CDR2 SVGAGI. The CDR3 here is CASRVPHSEKDEQYF. The CDR3 DNA follows: TGTGCCAGCAGGGTCCCTCACTCGGAAAAGGACGAGCAGTACTTC.

This clone is medium-sized (0.01 to 0.1%). The rearrangement joins TRBV29-1 to TRBJ1-2; D gene uncertain. The CDR3 totals 13 residues. Trimming pared 6 bases from V and 3 bases from J, leaving 14 bases between. Looked up from germline, CDR1 is SQVTM and CDR2 is ANQGSEA. The CDR3 sequence: CSVPRADDYGYTF. CDR3 bases: TGCAGCGTACCGAGGGCCGACGACTATGGCTACACCTTC.

The V and J genes are TRBV28 and TRBJ1-2; 7 positions match TRBD1. J lost 0 bases, V lost 4 bases, and 2 bases had no gene match. This CDR3 comprises 14 residues. Germline V gene data show CDR1 as MDHEN and CDR2 as SYDVKM. This CDR3 is CASSYRGSNYGYTF. The CDR3 region has the DNA TGTGCCAGCAGTTACAGGGGATCTAACTATGGCTACACCTTC.

As DNA, the CDR3 is TGTGCCAGCAGTTACTCCCTTGGCAGGGGAGGAGAGACCCAGTACTTC. Protein sequence: CASSYSLGRGGETQYF. J is TRBJ2-5 and V is TRBV6-5; D is possibly TRBD1 or TRBD2 (6 bases each). Germline V lookup: CDR1 MNHEY, CDR2 SVGAGI. This CDR3 is 16 amino acids long. V dropped 0 bases and J dropped 4 bases, with 15 bases sitting between them.